The 20 T cell receptor beta chains below were found in one sample sequenced in a study of lymphopenia after photon versus proton radiotherapy. The protocol was immunoSEQ multiplex PCR, while the TCRdb copy is restricted to in-frame clones and leaves out a portion. Of tens of thousands of clones listed, approximately 84% were seen once; the top ten hold around 2.1%. This specimen was peripheral blood, taken from a patient treated with proton-based radiotherapy. Receptors originate from a man aged 60-69 years with pancreatic cancer.

The chain carries TRBV7-8 and TRBJ2-2; D not certain. Germline loops: CDR1 SGHVS, CDR2 FQNEAQ. CDR3 size: 16 residues. Trimming took 1 base from V and 0 from J, leaving 9 bases between them. This chain's CDR3 is CASSLVGYPNTGELFF. Written as DNA, the CDR3 is TGTGCCAGCAGCTTAGTCGGCTATCCGAACACCGGGGAGCTGTTTTTT.

This sequence joins TRBV7-6 and TRBJ1-1; D may be TRBD1 (6 bases). Trimming pared 5 bases from V and 0 bases from J, leaving 13 bases between. Per the germline V gene, CDR1 is SGHVS and CDR2 is FNYEAQ. CDR3 length: 15 amino acids. This CDR3 is CASSRTTGLNTEAFF. The CDR3, as DNA: TGTGCCAGCAGCCGAACGACAGGATTGAACACTGAAGCTTTCTTT.

This chain joins TRBV4-1 and TRBJ1-5; D perhaps matches TRBD1 (5 bases). The CDR3 consists of 16 residues. Trimming took off 4 bases at V and 10 bases at J, with 23 bases between the two ends. Germline V gene sequence: CDR1 MGHRA, CDR2 YSYEKL. The CDR3, as DNA: TGCGCCAGCAGCCTGGACGTAGGGACGGGCCAGGGTCCCCAGCATTTT. It encodes CASSLDVGTGQGPQHF.

The chain joins TRBV30 to TRBJ1-2; D unresolved. Deletions cut 7 bases from V and 1 base from J, with 13 bases between. This CDR3 has 13 amino acids. CDR1 GTSNPN and CDR2 SVGIG come from the germline V gene (reference sequence). CDR3 DNA: TGTGCCTCTAGGTCAGGCCATAACTATGGCTACACCTTC. Amino acids: CASRSGHNYGYTF.

This chain joins TRBV14 and TRBJ2-7; D may be TRBD2 (5 bases). This CDR3 comprises 17 residues. V dropped 1 base and J dropped 0 bases, with 16 bases sitting between them. Germline CDR1 reads SGHDN; CDR2 reads FVKESK. This CDR3 is CASSQGWAGTSSYEQYF. CDR3 DNA: TGTGCCAGCAGCCAAGGGTGGGCGGGCACCAGCTCCTACGAGCAGTACTTC.

This clone was counted a single time. The rearrangement uses TRBV7-3 and TRBJ2-2, with a tentative D call TRBD1 (6 bases). CDR3 length: 15 amino acids. Germline CDR1 is SGHTA and CDR2 is FQGTGA. V was trimmed by 5 bases and J by 0 bases, leaving 10 bases between them. The CDR3 protein is CASSAGTTNTGELFF. In DNA form, the CDR3 reads TGTGCCAGCAGCGCCGGGACAACGAACACCGGGGAGCTGTTTTTT.

The chain has TRBV2 and TRBJ1-3; 10 bases fit TRBD1. The ends lost 10 bases at V and 4 bases at J; junction bases unmatched: 13. This CDR3 is 16 amino acids long. Germline V gives CDR1 SNHLY, CDR2 FYNNEI. As DNA, the CDR3 is TGTGCCACTTCACGACAGGGGGCGCGGGGGGGAAACACCATATATTTT. Translated, it gives CATSRQGARGGNTIYF.

DNA of the CDR3: TGTGCCAGCAGCAAAGCCAGGAGGCTAGCGGGAGACCCACGCGAGCAGTACTTC. The encoded protein is CASSKARRLAGDPREQYF. The chain has TRBV21-1 and TRBJ2-7; the table's TRBD2 call for D was not verified on the DNA. TRBV21-1 constitutes a pseudogene. The CDR3 length is 18 residues.

The V and J genes are TRBV11-3 and TRBJ2-3; D is undetermined. The CDR3 contains 17 residues. V dropped 1 base and J dropped 2 bases, with 16 bases sitting between them. Germline V gene data show CDR1 as SGHNT and CDR2 as YENEEA. CDR3 sequence (DNA): TGTGCCAGCAGCTTAGCAGTTCGACTCTACACCACAGATACGCAGTATTTT. Translating gives CASSLAVRLYTTDTQYF.

Written as DNA, the CDR3 is TGTGCCAGCAGCGTTGGTCCATCGGATGAGCAGTTCTTC. The encoded protein is CASSVGPSDEQFF. The genes are TRBV9 and TRBJ2-1; D ambiguous. CDR1 is SGDLS and CDR2 is YYNGEE in the germline V gene. CDR3 size: 13 residues. V was trimmed by 2 bases and J by 8 bases, leaving 11 bases between them. The whole variable domain, remainder taken from reference TRBV9 and TRBJ2-1, is DSGVTQTPKHLITATGQRVTLRCSPRSGDLSVYWYQQSLDQGLQFLIQYYNGEERAKGNILERFSAQQFPDLHSELNLSSLELGDSALYFCASSVGPSDEQFFGPGTRLTVL.

This chain uses TRBV7-8 with TRBJ2-7, with 7 bases that match TRBD1. This CDR3 comprises 14 residues. Germline CDR1 SGHVS, CDR2 FQNEAQ. V lost 3 bases to trimming and J lost 7 bases; unmatched junction nucleotides: 9. The CDR3: CASSFRRGQGEQYF. The CDR3 nucleotides are TGTGCCAGCAGCTTCCGTAGGGGGCAAGGGGAGCAGTACTTC.

V is TRBV29-1 and J is TRBJ2-1; tentative D call: TRBD1 (6 bases). Trimming cost V 5 bases and J 7 bases, with 15 bases left between them. Looked up from germline, CDR1 is SQVTM and CDR2 is ANQGSEA. The CDR3 covers 13 residues. CDR3 region: CSVKDSLGNEQFF. The CDR3 coding sequence is TGCAGCGTTAAGGACAGCCTAGGGAATGAGCAGTTCTTC.

V usage is TRBV7-2 and J usage is TRBJ1-5; D is unresolved. CDR1 is SGHTA, CDR2 FQGNSA, per germline. Between the trimmed V and J ends, which lost 1 base and 3 bases, there was a span of 7 bases. The length of the CDR3 is 14 residues. The CDR3 region is CASSLGRNNQPQHF. Written as DNA, the CDR3 is TGTGCCAGCAGCTTAGGACGGAACAATCAGCCCCAGCATTTT.

This clone was found a few times. The CDR3: CASSLAGAGQPQHF. CDR3 sequence (DNA): TGTGCCAGCAGCTTAGCGGGGGCAGGTCAGCCCCAGCATTTT. This chain connects TRBV7-8 to TRBJ1-5; perhaps TRBD1 as D (6 bases). There are 14 residues in the CDR3. Germline V gene data show CDR1 as SGHVS and CDR2 as FQNEAQ. V lost 0 bases, J lost 6 bases, and 9 bases lay in between.

The V and J genes are TRBV27 and TRBJ2-1; a weak D match, TRBD2 (5 bases). Germline CDR1 MNHEY, CDR2 SMNVEV (reference sequence). The ends were cut back, 7 bases at V and 5 bases at J, with 12 bases in the middle. The CDR3 sequence is 13 residues long. The CDR3 protein is CASTTVEDNEQFF. In DNA form, the CDR3 reads TGTGCCAGCACGACGGTGGAGGACAATGAGCAGTTCTTC.

The count of this clone is one. The CDR3 is CASSYSASSTDTQYF. The CDR3 DNA reads TGTGCCAGCAGTTACTCGGCCAGCTCCACAGATACGCAGTATTTT. This chain connects TRBV6-5 to TRBJ2-3, with D uncertain. Between the trimmed V and J ends, which lost 0 bases and 2 bases, there was a span of 9 bases. Germline values: CDR1 MNHEY, CDR2 SVGAGI. The CDR3 has 15 amino acids.

The chain recombines TRBV6-5 with TRBJ2-7, with TRBD1 as a possible D gene (7 bases). V lost 7 bases to trimming and J lost 2 bases, with 18 bases between them. This CDR3 contains 15 residues. In germline, CDR1 is MNHEY, CDR2 SVGAGI. CDR3 loop: CASTKGGTDTYEQYF. The CDR3 DNA is TGTGCCAGCACTAAAGGAGGGACAGATACCTACGAGCAGTACTTC.

The genes are TRBV5-6 and TRBJ2-3, with D tentatively TRBD1 or TRBD2 (5 bases each). V dropped 3 bases and J dropped 2 bases, with 16 bases sitting between them. The CDR3 is made up of 16 amino acids. Germline-derived CDR1 and CDR2 are SGHDT and YYEEEE. CDR3 nucleotide sequence: TGTGCCAGCAGCTCTGGTACGGGGCTATCCACAGATACGCAGTATTTT. Translation gives CASSSGTGLSTDTQYF. The full variable domain, in which reference TRBV5-6 and TRBJ2-3 provide the parts outside the CDR3, is DAGVTQSPTHLIKTRGQQVTLRCSPKSGHDTVSWYQQALGQGPQFIFQYYEEEERQRGNFPDRFSGHQFPNYSSELNVNALLLGDSALYLCASSSGTGLSTDTQYFGPGTRLTVL.

This clone has a handful of counts. The chain recombines TRBV30 with TRBJ1-4; TRBD1 matches at 7 bases. The CDR3 runs to 12 residues. Germline V gene data show CDR1 as GTSNPN and CDR2 as SVGIG (reference sequence). V gave up 7 bases and J gave up 4 bases; unmatched junction bases: 3. The CDR3 bases are TGTGCCTTGCAGGGGGGTAATGAAAAACTGTTTTTT. Translating it yields CALQGGNEKLFF.

V gene TRBV7-2 combines with J gene TRBJ1-3, with D unclear. This CDR3 has 16 amino acids. The V end lost 1 base, the J end lost 0 bases, and 10 bases lay between the germline ends. Germline values: CDR1 SGHTA, CDR2 FQGNSA. This CDR3 reads CASSLGVGSSGNTIYF. CDR3 in DNA: TGTGCCAGCAGCTTAGGAGTAGGGTCCTCTGGAAACACCATATATTTT.